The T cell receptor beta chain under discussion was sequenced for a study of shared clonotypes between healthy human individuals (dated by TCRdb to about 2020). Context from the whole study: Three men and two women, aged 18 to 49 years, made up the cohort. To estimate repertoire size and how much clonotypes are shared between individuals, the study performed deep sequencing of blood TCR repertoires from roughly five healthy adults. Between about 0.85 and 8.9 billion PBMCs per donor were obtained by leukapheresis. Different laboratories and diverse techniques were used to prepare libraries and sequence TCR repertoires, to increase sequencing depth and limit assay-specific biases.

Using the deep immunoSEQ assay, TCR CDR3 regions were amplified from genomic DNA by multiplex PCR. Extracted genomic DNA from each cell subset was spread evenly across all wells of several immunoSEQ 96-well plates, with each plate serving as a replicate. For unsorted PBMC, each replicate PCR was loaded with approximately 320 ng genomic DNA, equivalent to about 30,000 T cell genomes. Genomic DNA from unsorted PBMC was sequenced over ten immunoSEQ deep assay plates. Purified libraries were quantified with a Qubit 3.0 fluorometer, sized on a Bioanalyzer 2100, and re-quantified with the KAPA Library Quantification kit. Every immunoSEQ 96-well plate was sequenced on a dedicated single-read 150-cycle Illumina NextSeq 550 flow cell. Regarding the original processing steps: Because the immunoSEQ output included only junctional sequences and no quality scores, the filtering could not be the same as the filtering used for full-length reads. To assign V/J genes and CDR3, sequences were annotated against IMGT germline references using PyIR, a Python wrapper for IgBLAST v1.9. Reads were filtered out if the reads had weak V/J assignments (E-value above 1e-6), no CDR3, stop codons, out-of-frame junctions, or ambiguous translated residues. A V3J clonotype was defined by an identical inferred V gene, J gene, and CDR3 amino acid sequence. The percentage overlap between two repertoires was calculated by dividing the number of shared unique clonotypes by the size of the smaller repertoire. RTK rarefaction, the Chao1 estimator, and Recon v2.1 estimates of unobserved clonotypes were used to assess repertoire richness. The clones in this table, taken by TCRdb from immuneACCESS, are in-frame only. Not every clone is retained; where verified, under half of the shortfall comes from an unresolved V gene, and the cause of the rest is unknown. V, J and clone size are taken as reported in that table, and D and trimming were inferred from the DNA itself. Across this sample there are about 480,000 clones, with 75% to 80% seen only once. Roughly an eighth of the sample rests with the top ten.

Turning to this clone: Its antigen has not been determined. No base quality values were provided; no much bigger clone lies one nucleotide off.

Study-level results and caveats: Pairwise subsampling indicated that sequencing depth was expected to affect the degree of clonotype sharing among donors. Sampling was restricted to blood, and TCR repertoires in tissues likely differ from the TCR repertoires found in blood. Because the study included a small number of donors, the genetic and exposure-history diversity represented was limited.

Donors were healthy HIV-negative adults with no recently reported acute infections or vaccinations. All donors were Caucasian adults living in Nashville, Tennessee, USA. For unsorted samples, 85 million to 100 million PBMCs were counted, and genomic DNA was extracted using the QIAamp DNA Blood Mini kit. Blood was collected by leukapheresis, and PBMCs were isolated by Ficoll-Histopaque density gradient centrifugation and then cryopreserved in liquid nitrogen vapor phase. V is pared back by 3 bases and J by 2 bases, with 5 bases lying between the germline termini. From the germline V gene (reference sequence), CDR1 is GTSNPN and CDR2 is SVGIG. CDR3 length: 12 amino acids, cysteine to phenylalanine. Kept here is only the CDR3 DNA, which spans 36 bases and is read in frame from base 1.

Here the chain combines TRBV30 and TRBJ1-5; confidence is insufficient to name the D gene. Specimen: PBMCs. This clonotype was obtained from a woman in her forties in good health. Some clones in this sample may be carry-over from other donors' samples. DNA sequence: TGTGCCTGGAGACGGGGCAATCAGCCCCAGCATTTT. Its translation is CAWRRGNQPQHF.